This T cell receptor (beta chain) stems from a study of blood T cells in healthy people across ages (dated by TCRdb to the mid-2010s). Regarding the study in general: In model experiments, roughly one uniquely barcoded TCR beta cDNA molecule per two T cells was captured by template switching. To track age-related changes in TCR beta repertoire diversity, the study relied on deep sequencing normalized with unique cDNA molecular identifiers. The donors were split into four age groups: young (average approximately 16 years), middle-aged (roughly 42), aged (roughly 60) and long-lived (about 82). To avoid experimental bias, donors of different ages were randomly spread across the sequencing lanes. Two additional independent replicas of 1 million unique cDNA reads from the same blood draw were analyzed for two donors (one aged 18 to 29 and one aged 80 or older). Overall study outcomes, separate from this receptor: Observed TCR beta diversity per million T cells fell roughly linearly with age, and a significant reduction was already apparent by age about 38. There was a strong correlation between observed TCR beta diversity and the percentage of naive T cells measured by flow cytometry. Compared with the aged group, the long-lived group had more naive CD4+ T cells, fewer expanded clones and increased TCR diversity, a pattern suggesting age selection. Bulk unsorted PBMC profiling prevented conclusive comparison of naive and antigen-experienced compartments. Because donor CMV infection status was unknown, age-related changes in expanded clonotypes were potentially confounded. Estimates of total diversity based on one million sequenced T cells were regarded as lower bounds and as underestimates.

On this clonotype itself: The antigen it recognizes is unknown. Nothing much larger sits one base from this clone, and base qualities are not available.

From its cysteine to its phenylalanine, the CDR3 spans 20 amino acids. Only CDR3 DNA remains: 60 bases, in frame from the first base. The germline V end is reduced by 1 base and the J end by 0 bases; junction bases left unmatched: 16. CDR1 MDHEN and CDR2 SYDVKM were looked up in the germline V gene. Systemically healthy Caucasian individuals from Russia, 39 in total and aged about 6 to 90 years, were included as donors. Around 9.8 milliliters of peripheral blood were collected from each donor into EDTA-treated Vacutainer tubes. PBMCs were isolated by Ficoll-Paque density-gradient centrifugation, with at least 6 million obtained per sample. Total RNA, at least 5 micrograms per sample, was extracted from PBMCs with Trizol reagent. For every donor, flow cytometry on a PBMC aliquot measured the percentage of naive CD45RAhigh/CD27high T cells. Receptor amplification or capture employed 5' RACE. The sample was run on an Illumina HiSeq 2500. A second about 7 to 11 cycle PCR used a sample-barcoded 5' primer and a J-beta primer mix. A template-switch 5' adaptor carrying 12 random nucleotides introduced a unique molecular identifier onto each TCR beta cDNA molecule. Each sample yielded at least 2.5 million CDR3-containing paired-end reads. First-strand cDNA was synthesized from all RNA with the Mint cDNA synthesis kit, primed by a TRBC-specific oligonucleotide. Following uracil-DNA glycosylase treatment, a first 18-cycle PCR with universal primers M1SS and BC2_uni_R was performed on all cDNA. The authors' pipeline ran thus. For normalization, 1 million high-quality reads were randomly selected from each sample, with every read carrying a distinct molecular identifier. Reads with shared molecular identifiers were discarded instead of being binned into consensus sequences. CDR3 identification, clonotype clustering and error correction used MiTCR with a Q25 quality threshold and the strictest error-elimination algorithm. A nonparametric unseen species model with Euler transformation was used to estimate lower-bound total TCR beta diversity. TCRdb cleaned the public reads at Q25 with fastp, built clones with MiXCR and kept in-frame beta chains. For every CDR3 protein sequence, its rows merge into one entry that carries the most common genes and DNA. The V and J calls were determined by TCRdb, not by the authors. This sample holds 850,000 to 1,300,000 distinct CDR3 sequences; 45% were observed only once. 18% of the sample comes from the top ten.

The receptor chain draws on TRBV28 and TRBJ2-5; 8 bases in the middle match TRBD1. The TCR sequence derives from a woman aged 60 to 75 in good health. The sample comprised blood. This receptor has the CDR3 CASSLYGFYSDREHQETQYF. The bases read TGTGCCAGCAGTTTATACGGATTCTATTCGGACAGGGAGCACCAAGAGACCCAGTACTTC.